A selection of T cell receptor beta chains follows, all from one sample in a study of response to subunit inactivated influenza vaccine. TCRdb independently ran MiXCR on the RT-PCR reads; one entry per CDR3 protein. The sample consists of roughly 460,000 distinct CDR3 sequences, about 10% of them appearing once. Source: PBMCs from blood, taken 40 to 50 days after vaccination. The origin of the receptors is a man aged 50 or older who received an inactivated influenza vaccine. CDR3s include the opening cysteine and the closing phenylalanine or tryptophan. The D gene is left open where the match is weak. Clone size is not always given. Where it is, it says once, few, many or a class for expanded clones.

TRBV4-3	many	TRBJ2-4	TRBD2	CASSPTASGGLAKNIQYF	TGCGCCAGCAGCCCCACGGCCAGCGGGGGTTTAGCCAAAAACATTCAGTACTTC
TRBV27	-	TRBJ2-3	TRBD2	CASSTIAGGAADTQYF	TGTGCCAGCAGTACGATAGCGGGAGGCGCGGCAGATACGCAGTATTTT
TRBV3-1	few	TRBJ2-1	-	CASSLSGLDYNEQFF	TGTGCCAGCAGCCTCTCTGGTCTAGACTACAATGAGCAGTTCTTC
TRBV9	-	TRBJ1-6	-	CASSVGGRGLNSPLHF	TGTGCCAGCAGCGTAGGAGGCCGAGGACTTAATTCACCCCTCCACTTT
TRBV20-1	few	TRBJ2-2	TRBD2	CSARPGTRANTGELFF	TGCAGTGCCAGACCCGGGACTAGGGCGAACACCGGGGAGCTGTTTTTT
TRBV2	-	TRBJ2-2	-	CASSADSRTGELFF	TGTGCCAGCAGTGCGGACAGTCGCACCGGGGAGCTGTTTTTT
TRBV11-1	-	TRBJ2-6	-	CASSLLGWGPSGANVLTF	TGTGCCAGCAGCTTGTTGGGATGGGGTCCCTCTGGGGCCAACGTCCTGACTTTC
TRBV6-1	-	TRBJ1-4	-	CASRDPHGPGNEKLFF	TGTGCCAGCAGAGACCCTCATGGGCCGGGGAATGAAAAACTGTTTTTT
TRBV14	few	TRBJ2-2	-	CASSQEGGRTGELFF	TGTGCCAGCAGCCAGGAGGGGGGCCGCACCGGGGAGCTGTTTTTT
TRBV7-3	-	TRBJ2-5	-	CASSPTGSETQYF	TGTGCCAGCAGCCCCACAGGGTCAGAGACCCAGTACTTC
TRBV27	many	TRBJ2-7	-	CASSPTTTGIGEQYF	TGTGCCAGCAGTCCAACTACGACAGGAATTGGAGAGCAGTACTTC
TRBV28	few	TRBJ2-7	TRBD2	CASSFLPGLAGDYEQYF	TGTGCCAGCAGTTTCCTACCGGGACTAGCGGGGGATTACGAGCAGTACTTC
TRBV24-1	-	TRBJ2-1	TRBD2	CATSGFAGGRNEQFF	TGTGCCACCAGTGGATTTGCGGGGGGGCGCAATGAGCAGTTCTTC
TRBV18	-	TRBJ1-2	-	CASSPPLIANYGYTF	TGTGCCAGCTCACCACCCCTGATAGCTAACTATGGCTACACCTTC
TRBV4-2	-	TRBJ2-3	TRBD2	CASSRDYHTQYF	TGTGCCAGCAGCCGGGACTACCATACGCAGTATTTT
TRBV5-6	many	TRBJ1-2	-	CASSVTDRNYGYTF	TGTGCCAGCAGCGTAACCGACAGAAACTATGGCTACACCTTC
TRBV6-5	-	TRBJ2-1	TRBD2	CASSYPGTSGNEQFF	TGTGCCAGCAGTTACCCTGGGACTAGCGGGAATGAGCAGTTCTTC
TRBV27	few	TRBJ2-1	TRBD2	CASRNLGSGGSSSYNEQFF	TGTGCCAGCAGAAACCTCGGGAGCGGGGGGTCGAGCTCCTACAATGAGCAGTTCTTC
TRBV7-9	-	TRBJ2-5	-	CASSLAQATETQYF	TGTGCCAGCAGCTTAGCGCAGGCGACCGAGACCCAGTACTTC
TRBV10-2	few	TRBJ2-2	-	CAHGGDRPKNTGELFF	TGCGCCCACGGGGGAGACAGGCCAAAGAACACCGGGGAGCTGTTTTTT
TRBV12-3/TRBV12-4	-	TRBJ1-5	TRBD1	CASSIRTGPNQPQHF	TGTGCCAGCAGTATACGGACAGGGCCCAATCAGCCCCAGCATTTT
TRBV4-2	-	TRBJ2-5	-	CASSPGVRGEETQYF	TGTGCCAGCAGCCCTGGGGTCAGGGGCGAAGAGACCCAGTACTTC
TRBV7-2	few	TRBJ1-2	-	CASSHSRGGQYGYTF	TGTGCCAGCAGCCACTCGAGGGGAGGGCAGTATGGCTACACCTTC
TRBV6-2/TRBV6-3	few	TRBJ2-5	TRBD2	CASRPFKRGREGRRGETQYF	TGTGCCAGCAGACCCTTCAAGCGTGGGCGGGAGGGAAGGAGAGGAGAGACCCAGTACTTC
TRBV6-1	few	TRBJ2-1	TRBD1	CASSQQGPLSSYNEQFF	TGTGCCAGCAGTCAACAGGGGCCGCTAAGCTCCTACAATGAGCAGTTCTTC
TRBV12-3/TRBV12-4	few	TRBJ2-1	TRBD2	CASSSLSGRGRNF	TGTGCCAGCAGTTCTCTTAGCGGGAGGGGTCGGAACTTC
TRBV10-3	few	TRBJ1-6	-	CAISERPGDNSPLHF	TGTGCCATCAGTGAAAGGCCAGGGGATAATTCACCCCTCCACTTT
TRBV7-2	many	TRBJ2-3	TRBD2	CASRRGGGTDTQYF	TGTGCCAGCAGGCGGGGGGGCGGCACAGATACGCAGTATTTT
TRBV7-9	-	TRBJ2-7	-	CASSSNRTTYEQYF	TGTGCCAGCAGCTCCAACAGGACCACCTACGAGCAGTACTTC
TRBV20-1	-	TRBJ2-5	-	CSARDLEASKETQYF	TGCAGTGCTAGAGATCTAGAGGCTTCCAAAGAGACCCAGTACTTC
TRBV12-3/TRBV12-4	many	TRBJ2-4	-	CASSFTENIQYF	TGTGCCAGCAGTTTTACGGAAAACATTCAGTACTTC
TRBV12-3/TRBV12-4	many	TRBJ1-5	-	CASSSQGVGNQPQHF	TGTGCCAGCAGCTCCCAAGGGGTTGGCAATCAGCCCCAGCATTTT
TRBV20-1	few	TRBJ2-1	TRBD2	CSAISGTSHNEQFF	TGCAGTGCAATCTCCGGGACTAGCCACAATGAGCAGTTCTTC